Shown below are 29 T cell receptor beta chains from a single sample sequenced in a study of blood T cells in healthy people across ages. It was with a sample-barcoded 5' primer and a J-beta primer mix that a second PCR of about 6 to 11 cycles was run. MiXCR was run by TCRdb on the 5' RACE reads, yielding one entry per CDR3 protein. The data hold roughly 800,000 distinct CDR3 sequences, with around 25% observed a single time. The data also belong to a second study, concerning T cells of mothers and their children.

The sequenced sample was blood. All receptors derive from a boy younger than 18 in good health.

The J gene is TRBJ1-3, the V gene TRBV7-3; no clear D. Germline assignment: CDR1 SGHTA and CDR2 FQGTGA. The CDR3 extends over 16 amino acids. The V and J ends lost 5 bases and 2 bases respectively, with 16 bases between them. The CDR3 nucleotides read TGTGCCAGCAGCCCAATGGCGGCACAAACTGGAAACACCATATATTTT. Amino acid sequence: CASSPMAAQTGNTIYF.

This clonotype was counted once. The DNA for the CDR3 is TGCAGTGCTCCCTGGACAGCAGCTCCCGAAAAACTGTTTTTT. Translated, it gives CSAPWTAAPEKLFF. V is TRBV20-1 and J is TRBJ1-4; maybe TRBD1 (6 bases). V lost 5 bases, J lost 8 bases, and 18 bases lay in between. The CDR3 is made up of 14 amino acids. From germline, CDR1 is DFQATT and CDR2 SNEGSKA (reference sequence).

The gene calls are TRBV7-9 and TRBJ2-5; possibly TRBD2 for D (6 bases). V was trimmed by 1 base and J by 12 bases, leaving 15 bases between them. There are 13 residues in the CDR3. CDR1 and CDR2 from the germline V gene are SEHNR and FQNEAQ (reference sequence). The CDR3 DNA is TGTGCCAGCAGCTTAGGTGAGGAGGGGCCCAAGTACTTC. Amino acids: CASSLGEEGPKYF.

The V gene is TRBV15, the J gene TRBJ1-5, with a possible D match to TRBD1 (6 bases). The V and J ends lost 5 bases and 3 bases respectively, with 17 bases between them. Germline values: CDR1 LNHNV, CDR2 YYDKDF (reference sequence). This CDR3 comprises 16 residues. The CDR3 DNA reads as TGTGCCACCAGCGACCACCTGGGGGGGGCCAATCAGCCCCAGCATTTT. It yields the protein CATSDHLGGANQPQHF.

This chain links TRBV6-6 with TRBJ1-2; D is perhaps TRBD1 (5 bases). V lost 4 bases to trimming and J lost 7 bases, with 13 bases between them. There are 13 residues in the CDR3. The germline CDR1 and CDR2 sequences are MNHNY and SVGAGI (reference sequence). The CDR3 bases are TGTGCCAGCAGTTCGGGACTTCGACTTGGCTACACCTTC. It translates to CASSSGLRLGYTF.

This rearrangement joins TRBV12-3 or TRBV12-4 to TRBJ2-5; D is unresolved. This CDR3 spans 14 amino acids. V shed 2 bases and J shed 1 base, with 8 bases lying between them. The CDR3 bases are TGTGCCAGCAGTTTACCCGGAATCCAAGAGACCCAGTACTTC. Its protein product is CASSLPGIQETQYF.

The chain is built from TRBV7-3 and TRBJ2-6, with 9 bases fitting TRBD1. Germline assignment: CDR1 SGHTA and CDR2 FQGTGA. Trimming took 2 bases from V and 3 from J; bases not matched to a gene: 11. CDR3 size: 19 residues. This CDR3 is CASSLWAQGALSGANVLTF. CDR3 sequence (DNA): TGTGCCAGCAGCTTATGGGCACAGGGGGCTCTGAGTGGGGCCAACGTCCTGACTTTC.

This chain links TRBV4-1 with TRBJ1-6; no reliable D call. This CDR3 is 13 amino acids long. V was clipped by 3 bases and J by 6 bases, with 6 bases between them. Germline CDR1 reads MGHRA; CDR2 reads YSYEKL. The CDR3 is CASSQARNSPLHF. DNA of the CDR3: TGCGCCAGCAGCCAGGCCCGTAATTCACCCCTCCACTTT.

The gene calls are TRBV15 and TRBJ2-3, with 10 positions matching TRBD2. This CDR3 contains 14 residues. Germline CDR1 reads LNHNV; CDR2 reads YYDKDF (reference sequence). V lost 2 bases to trimming and J lost 6 bases; unmatched junction nucleotides: 2. CDR3 DNA sequence: TGTGCCACCAGCAGACTAGCGGGAGCCGATACGCAGTATTTT. Protein: CATSRLAGADTQYF.

This clonotype was counted between two and nine times. The J gene is TRBJ1-4, the V gene TRBV14; TRBD1 matches at 11 bases. The CDR3 runs to 18 residues. Trimming at V came to 3 bases and at J to 2 bases, leaving 8 bases not matched to a gene. CDR1 is SGHDN and CDR2 is FVKESK in the germline V gene. The CDR3 DNA reads TGTGCCAGCAGCCACAGGACAGGGGGCGTCGGGACTAATGAAAAACTGTTTTTT. This encodes CASSHRTGGVGTNEKLFF.

The chain has TRBV11-2 and TRBJ2-3; no reliable D call. The CDR3 length is 12 residues. The germline V gene has CDR1 SGHAT and CDR2 FQNNGV. V was shortened by 6 bases and J by 5 bases, with 9 bases between the two germline ends. Here the CDR3 reads CASRRMGDTQYF. In nucleotides, the CDR3 is TGTGCCAGCAGGCGAATGGGAGATACGCAGTATTTT.

In regard to this clonotype: Mismatch with germline at one junction end may stem from a read error. This chain links TRBV12-3 or TRBV12-4 with TRBJ2-3; the match to TRBD2 covers 7 bases. The CDR3 is 15 residues long. The DNA for the CDR3 is TGTGCCAGCAGTCAGCGGGAACGGAGAGGAGAGACCCAGTACTTT. Its protein is CASSQRERRGETQYF.

The chain has TRBV20-1 and TRBJ2-7; D is unresolved. Trimming removed 6 bases at V and 2 bases at J, with 11 bases between. This CDR3 spans 12 amino acids. Germline CDR1 is DFQATT and CDR2 is SNEGSKA (reference sequence). The CDR3 sequence: CSASPSPYEQYF. The CDR3 DNA reads TGCAGTGCAAGTCCGTCCCCCTACGAGCAGTACTTC.

The V gene is TRBV29-1, the J gene TRBJ2-2; no firm D call. Trimming shortened V by 3 bases and J by 3 bases, and 5 bases separated the two germline ends. The germline CDR1 and CDR2 sequences are SQVTM and ANQGSEA. CDR3 length: 12 amino acids. Here the CDR3 DNA reads TGCAGCGTTGAGGGGTACACCGGGGAGCTGTTTTTT. Amino acid sequence: CSVEGYTGELFF.

The rearrangement links TRBV15 to TRBJ1-2; D is unclear. This CDR3 has 14 residues. The germline V and J ends were trimmed by 0 bases and 4 bases, with 9 bases remaining between them. CDR1 LNHNV and CDR2 YYDKDF come from the germline V gene (reference sequence). In nucleotides, the CDR3 is TGTGCCACCAGCAGAGATTCGACGGGCTATGGCTACACCTTC. Encoded protein: CATSRDSTGYGYTF.

The chain employs TRBV2 and TRBJ1-1; D remains unclear. Between the trimmed V and J ends, which lost 9 bases and 5 bases, there was a span of 16 bases. The CDR3 has 13 residues. Germline CDR1 is SNHLY and CDR2 is FYNNEI. The chain's CDR3 is CASQASSKTEAFF. CDR3 bases: TGTGCCAGTCAAGCCTCAAGTAAAACTGAAGCTTTCTTT.

The sample holds a few counts of this clonotype. In nucleotides, the CDR3 is TGCAGTGCTAGAGATTTTTCGGGGGGACCGGGAAACATTCAGTACTTC. Its protein is CSARDFSGGPGNIQYF. The genes are TRBV20-1 and TRBJ2-4, with 7 bases matching TRBD2. Germline V CDR1 and CDR2: DFQATT, SNEGSKA (reference sequence). This CDR3 contains 16 residues. The V gene end was trimmed by 0 bases and the J gene end by 6 bases; junction bases not matched to a gene: 11.

This clonotype has only a few counts. V and J are TRBV5-1 and TRBJ2-5, with D perhaps TRBD1 or TRBD2 (5 bases each). Looked up from germline, CDR1 is SGHRS and CDR2 is YFSETQ. V shed 4 bases and J shed 2 bases, with 21 bases lying between them. The CDR3 is 17 amino acids. In nucleotides, the CDR3 is TGCGCCAGCAGCGCACCCCTCGGGGCAGTAACTCAAGAGACCCAGTACTTC. Translated: CASSAPLGAVTQETQYF. Full variable domain (missing parts from reference TRBV5-1 and TRBJ2-5): KAGVTQTPRYLIKTRGQQVTLSCSPISGHRSVSWYQQTPGQGLQFLFEYFSETQRNKGNFPGRFSGRQFSNSRSEMNVSTLELGDSALYLCASSAPLGAVTQETQYFGPGTRLLVL.

The rearrangement links TRBV25-1 to TRBJ1-1, with a possible D match to TRBD1 (6 bases). Trimming cost V 4 bases and J 0 bases, with 9 bases left between them. CDR1 MGHDK and CDR2 SYGVNS come from the germline V gene. This CDR3 contains 14 residues. The CDR3 is CASSGGPVNTEAFF. In nucleotides, the CDR3 is TGTGCCAGCAGTGGGGGGCCGGTGAACACTGAAGCTTTCTTT. The entire variable domain, with the rest obtained from reference TRBV25-1 and TRBJ1-1, is as follows: EADIYQTPRYLVIGTGKKITLECSQTMGHDKMYWYQQDPGMELHLIHYSYGVNSTEKGDLSSESTVSRIRTEHFPLTLESARPSHTSQYLCASSGGPVNTEAFFGQGTRLTVV.

The chain's CDR3 is CASSPPKSTDTQYF. CDR3 in DNA: TGTGCCAGCAGTCCCCCGAAAAGCACAGATACGCAGTATTTT. The V call is TRBV12-3 or TRBV12-4, the J call TRBJ2-3; D call uncertain. The CDR3 totals 14 residues. Trimming stripped 5 bases from V and 0 bases from J, with 9 bases between.

This clonotype was found a few times. The chain recombines TRBV12-3 or TRBV12-4 with TRBJ2-7, with 8 bases matching TRBD2. J lost 7 bases, V lost 7 bases, and 12 bases had no gene match. This CDR3 is 14 amino acids long. In DNA, the CDR3 is TGTGCCAGCACCACCCGGGGGACTAGTAGGGAGCAGTACTTC. It specifies CASTTRGTSREQYF.

The CDR3 protein is CASSNHRQASQETQYF. CDR3 coding DNA: TGTGCCAGCAGCAATCATAGACAGGCTTCTCAAGAGACCCAGTACTTC. This chain joins TRBV9 and TRBJ2-5, with a weak D call TRBD1 (6 bases). The V and J ends lost 4 bases and 2 bases respectively, with 18 bases between them. The CDR3 spans 16 residues. Per the germline V gene, CDR1 is SGDLS and CDR2 is YYNGEE.

V usage is TRBV7-9 and J usage is TRBJ2-3; D may correspond to TRBD1 or TRBD2 (5 bases each). This CDR3 region has 14 residues. The V end was cut by 4 bases, the J end by 7 bases, with 15 bases between. Germline CDR1 is SEHNR and CDR2 is FQNEAQ (reference sequence). As DNA, the CDR3 is TGTGCCAGCAGCTATGAATGGGGGAAGTATACGCAGTATTTT. The encoded protein is CASSYEWGKYTQYF.

The sample holds a few counts of this clonotype. V and J are TRBV18 and TRBJ1-2; D is undetermined. This CDR3 comprises 15 residues. Trimming removed 4 bases at V and 4 bases at J, with 16 bases between. CDR1 and CDR2 from the germline V gene are KGHSH and LQKENI. CDR3: CASSLSEGIGYGYTF. The CDR3 DNA reads TGTGCCAGCTCACTATCCGAAGGTATTGGCTATGGCTACACCTTC. Using reference TRBV18 and TRBJ1-2 for the parts outside the CDR3, the full variable domain is NAGVMQNPRHLVRRRGQEARLRCSPMKGHSHVYWYRQLPEEGLKFMVYLQKENIIDESGMPKERFSAEFPKEGPSILRIQQVVRGDSAAYFCASSLSEGIGYGYTFGSGTRLTVV.

The chain recombines TRBV5-1 with TRBJ2-1; 10 bases are a match to TRBD2. CDR1 and CDR2 from the germline V gene are SGHRS and YFSETQ. The CDR3 loop spans 16 amino acids. After removal of 0 bases from V and 10 bases from J, the junction contained 10 bases not matched to a gene. The DNA for the CDR3 is TGCGCCAGCAGCTTGGTGGCCAGCGGGGGGGCCGGAGAGCAGTTCTTC. Protein: CASSLVASGGAGEQFF.

This clonotype was seen a few times. This rearrangement joins TRBV5-1 to TRBJ2-2; unclear D gene. Trimming removed 7 bases from V and 10 bases from J, with 23 bases in between. The CDR3 is 15 residues long. Germline-derived CDR1 and CDR2 are SGHRS and YFSETQ. In DNA, the CDR3 is TGCGCCAGCGGTGATGGCCAGGTTAACGTGGCGGAGCTGTTTTTT. It yields the protein CASGDGQVNVAELFF.

The genes are TRBV10-3 and TRBJ1-6; 7 nucleotides match TRBD1. V lost 11 bases to trimming and J lost 5 bases; unmatched junction nucleotides: 12. CDR3 length equals 15 residues. CDR1 is ENHRY and CDR2 is SYGVKD in the germline V gene. Here the CDR3 DNA reads TGTGCCCCCGGGGAGGGGGCAAAGGATAATTCACCCCTCCACTTT. It yields the protein CAPGEGAKDNSPLHF.

V is TRBV3-1 and J is TRBJ2-3; D ambiguous. CDR3 length equals 15 residues. Germline V gives CDR1 LGHDT, CDR2 YNNKEL (reference sequence). V was clipped by 0 bases and J by 6 bases, with 13 bases between them. CDR3 protein: CASSQDWVVADTQYF. CDR3 sequence (DNA): TGTGCCAGCAGCCAAGATTGGGTAGTCGCGGATACGCAGTATTTT.

This chain joins TRBV2 and TRBJ1-4, with D perhaps matching TRBD1 (5 bases). The CDR3 totals 12 residues. The V gene's germline CDR1 is SNHLY and CDR2 FYNNEI. The V end was cut by 8 bases, the J end by 8 bases, with 12 bases between. The CDR3 DNA reads TGTGCCAGCCGGAGGGACGGAGAAAAACTGTTTTTT. Its protein is CASRRDGEKLFF.